Listed below are T cell receptor beta chains from one sample, sequenced in a study of blood T cell repertoires in COVID-19. Using immunoSEQ multiplex PCR, the repertoire was profiled, and TCRdb retains in-frame clones only, with some absent. The data show 13,000 or so clones, 65% to 80% seen once. The source material was peripheral blood. The source is a man aged 55 to 70 with COVID-19, enrolled during active disease. The CDR3 runs from the conserved cysteine through the conserved F or W. D genes are given only for firm matches. A clone size is listed for some rows: how often the clone was seen (once, few, many), or a class if it is expanded.

.,TRBV4-1,TRBJ2-3,few,CASSQDGDTGRTDTQYF,TGCGCCAGCAGCCAAGATGGAGATACAGGGCGGACAGATACGCAGTATTTT
.,TRBV9,TRBJ2-2,few,CASSAQGTGELFF,TGTGCCAGCAGCGCACAGGGCACCGGGGAGCTGTTTTTT
TRBD1,TRBV27,TRBJ1-6,.,CASSWTGRNSPLHF,TGTGCCAGCAGTTGGACAGGGCGGAATTCACCCCTCCACTTT
.,TRBV27,TRBJ1-1,.,CATSRTSNTEAFF,TGTGCCACCTCGCGAACTTCGAACACTGAAGCTTTCTTT
.,TRBV10-3,TRBJ1-3,.,CAISYNQGTGNTIYF,TGTGCCATCAGCTATAATCAGGGGACTGGAAACACCATATATTTT
.,TRBV9,TRBJ2-1,few,CASSVVATDNEQFF,TGTGCCAGCAGCGTAGTAGCGACTGACAATGAGCAGTTCTTC
.,TRBV11-3,TRBJ1-1,few,CASSLPQAQITEAFF,TGTGCCAGCAGCTTACCACAGGCTCAAATCACTGAAGCTTTCTTT
TRBD1,TRBV19,TRBJ2-1,.,CASSRQGSYNEQFF,TGTGCCAGTAGTAGACAGGGTTCCTACAATGAGCAGTTCTTC
TRBD1,TRBV6-5,TRBJ2-7,.,CASSYEGAASYEQYF,TGTGCCAGCAGTTACGAGGGGGCGGCCTCCTACGAGCAGTACTTC
TRBD1,TRBV5-4,TRBJ2-1,once,CASSTGRDRVVNEQFF,TGTGCCAGCAGCACAGGGCGGGACAGGGTAGTCAATGAGCAGTTCTTC
TRBD1,TRBV7-8,TRBJ1-1,.,CASSLVYGQGVANTEAFF,TGTGCCAGCAGCTTAGTTTATGGACAGGGGGTTGCGAACACTGAAGCTTTCTTT
.,TRBV4-1,TRBJ2-5,.,CASSQEGRGETQYF,TGCGCCAGCAGCCAAGAAGGGCGGGGAGAGACCCAGTACTTC
.,TRBV9,TRBJ1-4,.,CASSVAGGFEKLFF,TGTGCCAGCAGCGTAGCTGGAGGCTTCGAAAAACTGTTTTTT
.,TRBV11-2,TRBJ2-7,.,CASSLGGVQYF,TGTGCCAGCAGCTTAGGAGGAGTGCAGTACTTC
.,TRBV5-1,TRBJ2-7,medium-sized,CASSFDLASEQYF,TGCGCCAGCAGCTTCGATTTGGCCAGCGAGCAGTACTTC
TRBD2,TRBV10-3,TRBJ2-5,.,CAISVGLAGGDQETQYF,TGTGCCATCAGTGTGGGACTAGCGGGAGGGGACCAAGAGACCCAGTACTTC
TRBD1,TRBV6-4,TRBJ2-2,.,CASSFGQGAGELFF,TGTGCCAGCAGTTTTGGACAGGGGGCCGGGGAGCTGTTTTTT
.,TRBV28,TRBJ2-3,.,CASSFRLGADTQYF,TGTGCCAGCAGTTTCCGTCTCGGGGCAGATACGCAGTATTTT
TRBD1,TRBV14,TRBJ1-4,once,CASSYWTGSYEKLFF,TGTGCCAGCAGCTACTGGACAGGGTCGTACGAAAAACTGTTTTTT
.,TRBV7-9,TRBJ1-2,.,CASSLETVYGYTF,TGTGCCAGCAGCTTAGAGACAGTCTATGGCTACACCTTC
TRBD2,TRBV29-1,TRBJ2-1,large,CSVEDSLASGALNEQFF,TGCAGCGTTGAAGATAGTCTCGCTAGCGGGGCCCTTAATGAGCAGTTCTTC
.,TRBV5-5,TRBJ1-2,.,CASSSNFGNNYGYTF,TGTGCCAGCAGCTCGAATTTCGGGAACAACTATGGCTACACCTTC
.,TRBV21-1,TRBJ2-3,.,CASSKPPHGGTQYF,TGTGCCAGCAGCAAACCTCCGCACGGGGGTACGCAGTATTTT
TRBD2,TRBV7-9,TRBJ2-3,.,CASRDTSGASTDTQYF,TGTGCCAGCAGGGATACTAGCGGGGCTAGCACAGATACGCAGTATTTT
.,TRBV6-2/TRBV6-3,TRBJ2-2,.,CASSYIRGTNTGELFF,TGTGCCAGCAGCTATATCCGGGGGACGAACACCGGGGAGCTGTTTTTT
.,TRBV7-8,TRBJ2-7,.,CASSSMTGSYEQYF,TGTGCCAGCAGCTCTATGACAGGATCCTACGAGCAGTACTTC
TRBD1,TRBV12-5,TRBJ2-4,.,CASGRPGTGADGDIQYF,TGTGCTAGTGGCCGACCCGGGACAGGAGCTGACGGGGACATTCAGTACTTC
.,TRBV7-9,TRBJ2-2,.,CASSSGFRASRNTGELFF,TGTGCCAGCAGCTCGGGGTTTAGGGCATCTAGGAACACCGGGGAGCTGTTTTTT
TRBD1,TRBV28,TRBJ2-2,.,CASSFGQVTGELFF,TGTGCCAGCAGTTTTGGACAGGTCACCGGGGAGCTGTTTTTT
TRBD1,TRBV2,TRBJ1-5,.,CASSPRQGENQPQHF,TGTGCCAGCAGCCCTAGACAGGGGGAGAATCAGCCCCAGCATTTT
.,TRBV11-2,TRBJ1-3,once,CASSLDYPGNTIYF,TGTGCCAGCAGCTTAGACTATCCTGGAAACACCATATATTTT
.,TRBV21-1,TRBJ1-1,few,CASSKGGTKNTEAFF,TGTGCCAGCAGCAAAGGGGGGACAAAAAACACTGAAGCTTTCTTT
TRBD1,TRBV5-5,TRBJ1-1,once,CASSVSDRILKAFF,TGTGCCAGCAGCGTATCGGACAGGATTCTGAAAGCTTTCTTT
TRBD1,TRBV7-9,TRBJ2-5,few,CASSLETGQSYF,TGTGCCAGCAGCTTAGAGACGGGACAGTCGTACTTC
.,TRBV5-1,TRBJ2-5,.,CASSWGGLGGGETQYF,TGCGCCAGCAGCTGGGGAGGATTGGGGGGAGGAGAGACCCAGTACTTC
TRBD1,TRBV3-1/TRBV3-2,TRBJ2-3,.,CASRLDRAWSRITDTQYF,TGTGCCAGCAGACTTGACAGGGCCTGGTCCCGGATCACAGATACGCAGTATTTT
.,TRBV3-1/TRBV3-2,TRBJ1-5,.,CASSQGQFNQPQHF,TGTGCCAGCAGTCAAGGACAGTTCAATCAGCCCCAGCATTTT
TRBD1,TRBV18,TRBJ2-7,once,CASSLGQGAWEQYF,TGTGCCAGCTCACTGGGACAGGGGGCCTGGGAGCAGTACTTC
TRBD1,TRBV11-2,TRBJ2-1,.,CASSPPLRTRDRAYNEQFF,TGTGCCAGCAGCCCACCCCTCAGAACCCGGGACAGGGCCTACAATGAGCAGTTCTTC
TRBD1,TRBV15,TRBJ1-2,.,CATSRVDRLIGYTF,TGTGCCACCAGCAGAGTGGACAGGCTGATTGGCTACACCTTC
.,TRBV2,TRBJ1-6,.,CASSGGPAYNSPLHF,TGTGCCAGCAGTGGCGGGCCAGCCTATAATTCACCCCTCCACTTT
.,TRBV7-2,TRBJ2-7,.,CASSSLFTSHEQYF,TGTGCCAGCAGCTCATTATTCACTAGCCACGAGCAGTACTTC
.,TRBV5-1,TRBJ2-5,few,CASSLEGGARLETQYF,TGCGCCAGCAGCTTGGAAGGGGGGGCCCGCCTAGAGACCCAGTACTTC
TRBD2,TRBV9,TRBJ2-3,.,CASGIAGAADTQYF,TGTGCCAGCGGGATAGCGGGAGCGGCAGATACGCAGTATTTT
.,TRBV9,TRBJ2-3,.,CASSPGGAFTDTQYF,TGTGCCAGCAGCCCTGGTGGGGCATTCACAGATACGCAGTATTTT
.,TRBV7-8,TRBJ1-5,.,CASSFGVYSNQPQHF,TGTGCCAGCAGCTTCGGGGTTTATAGCAATCAGCCCCAGCATTTT
.,TRBV5-6,TRBJ1-3,.,CASSFRQGNTIYF,TGTGCCAGCAGCTTCCGACAGGGAAACACCATATATTTT
TRBD2,TRBV7-2,TRBJ2-3,.,CASSSSLAGLTDTQYF,TGTGCCAGCAGCTCGTCGCTAGCGGGGTTAACAGATACGCAGTATTTT
.,TRBV19,TRBJ2-1,.,CASSPPGLNYNEQFF,TGTGCCAGTAGTCCTCCGGGACTTAATTACAATGAGCAGTTCTTC
TRBD1,TRBV7-6,TRBJ1-4,.,CASSPRNSGGFMYEKLFF,TGTGCCAGCAGCCCAAGAAATTCAGGGGGCTTTATGTATGAAAAACTGTTTTTT
.,TRBV6-5,TRBJ1-5,.,CASSYTAPGPQHF,TGTGCCAGCAGTTACACCGCCCCGGGGCCCCAGCATTTT
.,TRBV4-2,TRBJ1-1,.,CASSQDFGQPIMNTEAFF,TGTGCCAGCAGCCAAGATTTTGGACAGCCCATTATGAACACTGAAGCTTTCTTT
TRBD1,TRBV28,TRBJ1-2,.,CASIQGAGGYTF,TGTGCCAGCATCCAGGGGGCGGGTGGCTACACCTTC
.,TRBV3-1/TRBV3-2,TRBJ2-1,.,CASSQVMDYEQFF,TGTGCCAGCAGCCAAGTCATGGACTACGAGCAGTTCTTC
.,TRBV5-6,TRBJ2-7,.,CASSPRPTTREQYF,TGTGCCAGCAGCCCCCGCCCCACTACTCGCGAGCAGTACTTC
.,TRBV3-1/TRBV3-2,TRBJ1-1,.,CASSPGVARTEAFF,TGTGCCAGCAGCCCAGGGGTGGCGAGGACTGAAGCTTTCTTT
.,TRBV5-4,TRBJ2-1,.,CASARPGDDEQFF,TGTGCCAGCGCCCGACCGGGGGATGATGAGCAGTTCTTC
.,TRBV27,TRBJ2-2,few,CASSSRGGYTGELFF,TGTGCCAGCAGTTCCCGGGGAGGCTACACCGGGGAGCTGTTTTTT
TRBD1,TRBV7-8,TRBJ2-7,.,CASTAPGGLNEQYF,TGTGCCAGCACCGCCCCAGGGGGCTTGAATGAGCAGTACTTC
.,TRBV5-1,TRBJ2-5,.,CASSLQGPETQYF,TGCGCCAGCAGCTTACAGGGCCCAGAGACCCAGTACTTC